This T cell receptor (beta chain) emerged from a study of identical twins. The study's findings and limits: Cross-sectional statistics underpinned the conclusions; the same donors were not followed. Within twin pairs, the out-of-frame alpha sequences they shared showed excess low generation probability. Researchers reported weaker excess twin sharing in beta out-of-frame sequences.

Unique molecular identifiers were present on the cDNA, and a universal primer site came from template switching. TCRdb reprocessed the 5' RACE reads via MiXCR and lists one record per CDR3 protein. The sample gives over 200,000 distinct CDR3 sequences, roughly a tenth of which show up once; over 4.5% is in the top ten. The J segment lost 4 bases and the V segment lost 10 bases, leaving 7 bases of the junction unmatched. The V gene's germline CDR1 is MNHEY and CDR2 SMNVEV (reference sequence). The length of the CDR3 is 12 residues. Ten or more counts support this clonotype. The antigen is undetermined.

The sequence derives from a woman under 30 in good health. The chain links TRBV27 to TRBJ2-7; 7 positions agree with TRBD2. Material: memory (CD45RO+) T cells sorted from blood. The CDR3 here is CATSSGGYEQYF. The CDR3 DNA reads TGTGCCACCTCTAGCGGCGGTTACGAGCAGTACTTC.